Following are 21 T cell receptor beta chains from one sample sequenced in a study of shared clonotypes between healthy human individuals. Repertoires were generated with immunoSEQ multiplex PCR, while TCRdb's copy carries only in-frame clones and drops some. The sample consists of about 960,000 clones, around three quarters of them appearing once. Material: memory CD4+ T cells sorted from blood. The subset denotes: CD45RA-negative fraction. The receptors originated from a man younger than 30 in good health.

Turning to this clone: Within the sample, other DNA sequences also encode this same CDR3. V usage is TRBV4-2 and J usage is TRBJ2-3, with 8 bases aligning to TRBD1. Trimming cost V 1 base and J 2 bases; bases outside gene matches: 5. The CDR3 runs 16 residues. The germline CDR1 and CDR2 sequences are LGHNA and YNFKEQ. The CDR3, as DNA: TGTGCCAGCAGCCAAGTTTTGGACAGGGCCACAGATACGCAGTATTTT. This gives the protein CASSQVLDRATDTQYF.

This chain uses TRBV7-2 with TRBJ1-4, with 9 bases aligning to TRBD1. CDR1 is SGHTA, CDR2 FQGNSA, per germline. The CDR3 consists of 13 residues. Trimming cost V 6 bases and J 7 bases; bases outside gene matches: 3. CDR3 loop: CASSYRGREKLFF. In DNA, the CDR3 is TGTGCCAGCAGTTACAGGGGGCGTGAAAAACTGTTTTTT.

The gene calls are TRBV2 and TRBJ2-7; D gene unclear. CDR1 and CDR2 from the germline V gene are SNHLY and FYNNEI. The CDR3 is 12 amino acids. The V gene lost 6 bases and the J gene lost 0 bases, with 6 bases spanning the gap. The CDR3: CASRAISYEQYF. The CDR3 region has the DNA TGTGCCAGCAGGGCTATCTCCTACGAGCAGTACTTC.

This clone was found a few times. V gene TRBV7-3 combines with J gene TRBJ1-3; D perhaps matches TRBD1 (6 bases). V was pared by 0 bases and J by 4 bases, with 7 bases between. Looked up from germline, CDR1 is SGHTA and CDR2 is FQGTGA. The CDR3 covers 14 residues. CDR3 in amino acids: CASSLTGTGNTIYF. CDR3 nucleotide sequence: TGTGCCAGCAGCTTAACAGGGACAGGAAACACCATATATTTT.

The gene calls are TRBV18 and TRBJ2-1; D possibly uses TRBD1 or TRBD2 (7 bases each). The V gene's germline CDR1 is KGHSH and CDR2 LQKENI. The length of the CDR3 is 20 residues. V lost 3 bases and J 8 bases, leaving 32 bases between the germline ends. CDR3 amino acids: CASSPIPQGTAGFPGDEQFF. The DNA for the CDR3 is TGTGCCAGCTCACCCATACCACAAGGGACAGCGGGATTCCCTGGGGATGAGCAGTTCTTC. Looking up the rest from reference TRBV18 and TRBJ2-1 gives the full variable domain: NAGVMQNPRHLVRRRGQEARLRCSPMKGHSHVYWYRQLPEEGLKFMVYLQKENIIDESGMPKERFSAEFPKEGPSILRIQQVVRGDSAAYFCASSPIPQGTAGFPGDEQFFGPGTRLTVL.

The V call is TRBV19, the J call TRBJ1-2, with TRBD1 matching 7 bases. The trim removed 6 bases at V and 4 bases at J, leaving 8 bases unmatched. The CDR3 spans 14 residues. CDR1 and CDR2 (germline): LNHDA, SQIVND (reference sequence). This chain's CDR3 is CASSEIGTAYGYTF. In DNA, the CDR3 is TGTGCCAGTAGCGAGATAGGGACAGCCTATGGCTACACCTTC.

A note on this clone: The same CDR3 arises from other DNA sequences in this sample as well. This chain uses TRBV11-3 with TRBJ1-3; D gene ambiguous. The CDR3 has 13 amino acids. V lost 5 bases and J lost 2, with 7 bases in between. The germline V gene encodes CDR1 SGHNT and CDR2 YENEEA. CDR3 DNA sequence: TGTGCCAGCAGCCTCGGCGCTGGAAACACCATATATTTT. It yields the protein CASSLGAGNTIYF.

CDR3 in DNA: TGTGCCAGCAAGGAGACATCGGTCTCCTACGAGCAGTACTTC. Translation gives CASKETSVSYEQYF. J is TRBJ2-7 and V is TRBV7-6; D gene uncertain. CDR3 length: 14 amino acids. The germline V and J ends were trimmed by 7 bases and 0 bases, with 13 bases remaining between them. Germline CDR1 is SGHVS and CDR2 is FNYEAQ. The whole variable domain, filled in from reference TRBV7-6 and TRBJ2-7, reads GAGVSQSPRYKVTKRGQDVALRCDPISGHVSLYWYRQALGQGPEFLTYFNYEAQQDKSGLPNDRFSAERPEGSISTLTIQRTEQRDSAMYRCASKETSVSYEQYFGPGTRLTVT.

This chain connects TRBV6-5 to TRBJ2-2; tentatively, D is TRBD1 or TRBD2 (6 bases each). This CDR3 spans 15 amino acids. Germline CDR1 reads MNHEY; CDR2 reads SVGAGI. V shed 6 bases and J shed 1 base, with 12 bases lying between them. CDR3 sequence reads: CASRARGRNTGELFF. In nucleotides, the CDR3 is TGTGCCAGCAGGGCCCGGGGGCGGAACACCGGGGAGCTGTTTTTT.

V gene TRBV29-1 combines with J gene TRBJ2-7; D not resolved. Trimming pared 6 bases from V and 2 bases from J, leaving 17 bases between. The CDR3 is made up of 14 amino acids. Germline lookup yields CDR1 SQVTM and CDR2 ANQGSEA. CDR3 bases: TGCAGCGTGGTGAGTTCGACCTGGGCCTACGAGCAGTACTTC. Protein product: CSVVSSTWAYEQYF.

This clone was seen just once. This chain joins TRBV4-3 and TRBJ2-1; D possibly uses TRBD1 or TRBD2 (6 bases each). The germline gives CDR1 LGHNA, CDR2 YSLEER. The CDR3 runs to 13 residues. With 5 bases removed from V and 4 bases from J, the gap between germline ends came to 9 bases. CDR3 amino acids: CASSKGGYNEQFF. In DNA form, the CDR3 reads TGCGCCAGCAGCAAAGGGGGGTACAATGAGCAGTTCTTC.

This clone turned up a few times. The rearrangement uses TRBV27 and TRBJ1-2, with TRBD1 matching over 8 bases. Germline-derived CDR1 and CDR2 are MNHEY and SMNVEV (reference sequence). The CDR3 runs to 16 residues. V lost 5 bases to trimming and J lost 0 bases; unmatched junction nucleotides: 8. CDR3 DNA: TGTGCCAGCAGTAGGACAGGGTTTGGGGCTAACTATGGCTACACCTTC. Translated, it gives CASSRTGFGANYGYTF.

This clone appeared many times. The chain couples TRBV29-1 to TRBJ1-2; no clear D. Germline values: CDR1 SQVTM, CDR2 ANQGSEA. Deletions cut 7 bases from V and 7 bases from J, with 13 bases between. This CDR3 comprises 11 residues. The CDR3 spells CSGWELGGYTF. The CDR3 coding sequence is TGCAGCGGCTGGGAGTTGGGTGGCTACACCTTC.

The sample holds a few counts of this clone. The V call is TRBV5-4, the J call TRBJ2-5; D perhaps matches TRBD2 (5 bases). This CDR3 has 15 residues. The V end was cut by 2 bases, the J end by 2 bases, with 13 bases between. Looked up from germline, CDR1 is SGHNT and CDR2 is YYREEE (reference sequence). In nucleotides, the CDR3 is TGTGCCAGCAGCTTCCCGGTCGGGAATCAAGAGACCCAGTACTTC. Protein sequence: CASSFPVGNQETQYF.

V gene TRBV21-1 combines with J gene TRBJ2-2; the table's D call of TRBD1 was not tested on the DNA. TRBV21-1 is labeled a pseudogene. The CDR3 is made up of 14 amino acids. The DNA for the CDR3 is TGTGCCAGCCGGACAGGTAGCTACGGAGGGGAGCTGTTTTTT. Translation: CASRTGSYGGELFF.

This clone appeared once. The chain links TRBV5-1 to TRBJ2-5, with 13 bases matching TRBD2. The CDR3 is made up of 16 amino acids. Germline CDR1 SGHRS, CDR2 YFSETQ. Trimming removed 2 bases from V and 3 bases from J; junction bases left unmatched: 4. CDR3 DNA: TGCGCCAGCAGCTTTGGGGGGACTAGCGGGGAAGAGACCCAGTACTTC. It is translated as CASSFGGTSGEETQYF.

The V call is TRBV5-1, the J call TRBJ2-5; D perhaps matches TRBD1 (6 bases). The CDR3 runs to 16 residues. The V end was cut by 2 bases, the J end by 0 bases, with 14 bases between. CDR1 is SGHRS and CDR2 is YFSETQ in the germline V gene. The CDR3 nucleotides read TGCGCCAGCAGCTTAAGTGTTCACAGGGACCAAGAGACCCAGTACTTC. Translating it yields CASSLSVHRDQETQYF.

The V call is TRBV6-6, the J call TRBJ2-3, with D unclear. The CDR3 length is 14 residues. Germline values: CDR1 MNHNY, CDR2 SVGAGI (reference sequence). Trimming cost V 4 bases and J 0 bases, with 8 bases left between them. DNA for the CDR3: TGTGCCAGCAGTTGGACGGTTAGCACAGATACGCAGTATTTT. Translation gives CASSWTVSTDTQYF.

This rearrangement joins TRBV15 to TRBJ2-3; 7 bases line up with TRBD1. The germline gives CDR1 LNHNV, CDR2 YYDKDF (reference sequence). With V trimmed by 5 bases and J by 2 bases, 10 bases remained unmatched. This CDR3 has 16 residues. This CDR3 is CATSGTRGQNTDTQYF. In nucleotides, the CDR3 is TGTGCCACCAGCGGAACCCGGGGACAGAACACAGATACGCAGTATTTT.

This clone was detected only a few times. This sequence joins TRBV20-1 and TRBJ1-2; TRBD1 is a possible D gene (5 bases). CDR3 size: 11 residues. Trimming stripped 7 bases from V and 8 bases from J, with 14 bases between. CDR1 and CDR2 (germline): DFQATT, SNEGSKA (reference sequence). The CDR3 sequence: CSVGWGKGYTF. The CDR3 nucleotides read TGCAGTGTAGGATGGGGGAAGGGCTACACCTTC.

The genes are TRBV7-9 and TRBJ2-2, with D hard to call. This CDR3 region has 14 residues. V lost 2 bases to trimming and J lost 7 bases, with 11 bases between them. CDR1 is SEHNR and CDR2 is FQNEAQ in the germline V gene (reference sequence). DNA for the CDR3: TGTGCCAGCAGCTTACTGTCCCCGAACGGGGAGCTGTTTTTT. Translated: CASSLLSPNGELFF. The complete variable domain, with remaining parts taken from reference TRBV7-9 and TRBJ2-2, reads DTGVSQNPRHKITKRGQNVTFRCDPISEHNRLYWYRQTLGQGPEFLTYFQNEAQLEKSRLLSDRFSAERPKGSFSTLEIQRTEQGDSAMYLCASSLLSPNGELFFGEGSRLTVL.